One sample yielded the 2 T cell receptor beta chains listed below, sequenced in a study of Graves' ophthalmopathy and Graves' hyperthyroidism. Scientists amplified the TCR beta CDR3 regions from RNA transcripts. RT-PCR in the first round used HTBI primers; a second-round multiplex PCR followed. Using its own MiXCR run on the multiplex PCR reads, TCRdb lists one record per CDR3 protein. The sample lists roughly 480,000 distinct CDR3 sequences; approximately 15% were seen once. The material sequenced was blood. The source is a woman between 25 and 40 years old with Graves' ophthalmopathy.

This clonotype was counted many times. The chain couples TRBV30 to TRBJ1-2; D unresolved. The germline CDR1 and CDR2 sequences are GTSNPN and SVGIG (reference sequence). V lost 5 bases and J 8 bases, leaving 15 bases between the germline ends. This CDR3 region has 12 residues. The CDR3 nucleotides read TGTGCCTGGGGGTGGGAGAGCTGGGGCTACACCTTC. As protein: CAWGWESWGYTF.

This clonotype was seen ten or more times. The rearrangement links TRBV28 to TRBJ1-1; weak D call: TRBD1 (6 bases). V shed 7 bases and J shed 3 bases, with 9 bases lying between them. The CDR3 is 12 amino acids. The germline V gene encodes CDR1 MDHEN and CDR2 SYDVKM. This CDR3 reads CASNRVDTEAFF. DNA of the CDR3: TGTGCCAGCAACAGGGTGGACACTGAAGCTTTCTTT.